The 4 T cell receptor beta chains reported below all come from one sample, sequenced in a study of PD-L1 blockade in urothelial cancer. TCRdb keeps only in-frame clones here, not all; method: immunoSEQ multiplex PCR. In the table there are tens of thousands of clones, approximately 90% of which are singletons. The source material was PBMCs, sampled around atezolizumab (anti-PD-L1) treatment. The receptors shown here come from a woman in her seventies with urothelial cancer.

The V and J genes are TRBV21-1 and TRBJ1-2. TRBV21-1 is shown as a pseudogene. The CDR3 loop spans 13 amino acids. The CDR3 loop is CASRGGTSYGYTF. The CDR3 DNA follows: TGTGCCAGCCGAGGCGGGACCTCCTATGGCTACACCTTC.

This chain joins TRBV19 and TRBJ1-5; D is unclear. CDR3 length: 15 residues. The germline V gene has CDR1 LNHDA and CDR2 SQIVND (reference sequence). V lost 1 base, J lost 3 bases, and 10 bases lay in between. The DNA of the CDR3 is TGTGCCAGTAGTATAGGGGCAGCCTTCAATCAGCCCCAGCATTTT. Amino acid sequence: CASSIGAAFNQPQHF.

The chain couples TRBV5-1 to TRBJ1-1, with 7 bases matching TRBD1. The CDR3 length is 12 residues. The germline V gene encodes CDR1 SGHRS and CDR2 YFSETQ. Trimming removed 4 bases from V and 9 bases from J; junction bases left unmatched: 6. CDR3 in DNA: TGCGCCAGCAGCGTCGACAGGGTACAAGCTTTCTTT. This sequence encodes CASSVDRVQAFF. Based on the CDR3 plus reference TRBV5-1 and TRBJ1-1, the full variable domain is KAGVTQTPRYLIKTRGQQVTLSCSPISGHRSVSWYQQTPGQGLQFLFEYFSETQRNKGNFPGRFSGRQFSNSRSEMNVSTLELGDSALYLCASSVDRVQAFFGQGTRLTVV.

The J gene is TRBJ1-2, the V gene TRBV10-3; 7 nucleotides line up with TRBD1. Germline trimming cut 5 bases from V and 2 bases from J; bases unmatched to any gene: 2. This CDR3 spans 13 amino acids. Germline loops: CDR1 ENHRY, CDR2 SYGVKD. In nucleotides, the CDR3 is TGTGCCATCAGTTTGGGACAGAACTATGGCTACACCTTC. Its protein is CAISLGQNYGYTF.